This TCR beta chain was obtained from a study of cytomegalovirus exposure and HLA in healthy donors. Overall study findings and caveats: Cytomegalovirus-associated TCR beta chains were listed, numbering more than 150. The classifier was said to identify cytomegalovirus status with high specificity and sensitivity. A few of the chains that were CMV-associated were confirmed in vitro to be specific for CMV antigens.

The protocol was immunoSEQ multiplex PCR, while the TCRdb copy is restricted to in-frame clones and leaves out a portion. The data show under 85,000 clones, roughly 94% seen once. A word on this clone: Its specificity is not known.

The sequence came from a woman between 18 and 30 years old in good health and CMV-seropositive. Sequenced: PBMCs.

The CDR3 loop reads CASSLGDRREREQYF. CDR3 bases: TGTGCCAGCAGCTTAGGGGACAGACGAGAGAGGGAGCAGTACTTC. This chain connects TRBV7-2 to TRBJ2-7; 7 bases fit TRBD1. The CDR3 spans 15 residues. The germline gives CDR1 SGHTA, CDR2 FQGNSA. V lost 1 base, J lost 7 bases, and 10 bases stayed unmatched.